This TCR beta chain was identified during a study of blood T cell repertoires in COVID-19. At the level of the study: Samples came from the United States, Italy and Spain, spanning acute and convalescent COVID-19. The cDNA or gDNA used as material had been derived from T cells, B-cell-depleted T cells, or PBMCs.

As regards this clone: Additional DNA sequences in this sample encode the identical CDR3.

The CDR3 covers 14 residues. The germline CDR1 and CDR2 sequences are WSHSY and SAAADI. The V segment lost 3 bases and the J segment 3 bases; nucleotides outside the gene matches: 0. Measured with immunoSEQ multiplex PCR; TCRdb has only the in-frame clones, and not every one. The sample contains fewer than 250,000 clones, more than 75% of which appear only once. The material sequenced was peripheral blood. This chain joins TRBV10-2 and TRBJ2-4, with 9 bases that match TRBD2. The receptor was derived from a man in his sixties with acute or convalescent COVID-19. The CDR3 DNA sequence: TGCGCCAGCAGTGAAGCGGGGGGCAAAAACATTCAGTACTTC. This gives the protein CASSEAGGKNIQYF.